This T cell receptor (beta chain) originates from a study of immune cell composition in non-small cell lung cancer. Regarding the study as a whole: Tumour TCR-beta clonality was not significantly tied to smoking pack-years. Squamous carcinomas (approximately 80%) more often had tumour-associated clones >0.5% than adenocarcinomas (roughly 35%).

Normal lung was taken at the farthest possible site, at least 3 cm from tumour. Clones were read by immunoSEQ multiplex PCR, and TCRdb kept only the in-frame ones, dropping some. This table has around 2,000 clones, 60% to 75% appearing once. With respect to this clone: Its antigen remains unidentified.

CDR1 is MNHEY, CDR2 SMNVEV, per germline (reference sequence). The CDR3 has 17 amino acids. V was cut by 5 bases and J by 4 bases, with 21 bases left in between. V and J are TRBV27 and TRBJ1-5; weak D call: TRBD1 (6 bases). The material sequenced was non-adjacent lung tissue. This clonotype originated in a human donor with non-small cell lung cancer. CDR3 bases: TGTGCCAGCAGTCCCCTCCCCTCGGACAGTGGAAATCAGCCCCAGCATTTT. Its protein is CASSPLPSDSGNQPQHF.